This T cell receptor beta chain stems from a study of blood T cells in healthy people across ages. For the second PCR, which ran for 7 to 11 cycles, a sample-barcoded 5' primer and a J-beta primer mix were used. A minimum of 3 million CDR3-containing paired-end reads was obtained for each sample. Via MiXCR, TCRdb re-called the 5' RACE reads, giving one row per CDR3 protein. The sample consists of roughly 550,000 distinct CDR3 sequences, approximately 25% of them appearing once. Donors were systemically healthy Caucasian individuals from Russia aged about 6 to 100 years. This CDR3 has 16 residues. The germline V gene has CDR1 SGHAT and CDR2 FQNNGV. The sample was also linked to a second study, of T cells of mothers and their children.

The specimen sequenced was blood. J is TRBJ2-5 and V is TRBV11-2; tentative D call: TRBD1 (5 bases). The J call may be mistaken, given a closer DNA end match to TRBJ2-7. This sequence was found in a boy aged 5-17 years in good health. This CDR3 reads CASSLAKGPATYEQYF. The CDR3 region has the DNA TGTGCCAGCAGCTTAGCCAAGGGGCCTGCCACCTACGAGCAGTACTTC.